One T cell receptor beta chain is described in this entry. PBMCs, at least 6.5 million per sample, were isolated. These data are taken from a study of blood T cells in healthy people across ages. Alongside a J-beta primer mix, a sample-barcoded 5' primer served in a second PCR lasting about 6 to 11 cycles. The template-switch adaptor, which had 12 random nucleotides, put a tag on each cDNA molecule. No fewer than 3 million CDR3-containing paired-end reads came from each sample. From the 5' RACE reads, TCRdb called clonotypes with MiXCR, one entry per CDR3 protein. Of about 780,000 distinct CDR3 sequences listed, around 25% are singletons. The CDR3 runs to 15 residues. Trimming removed 0 bases from V and 5 bases from J; junction bases left unmatched: 5. Per the germline V gene, CDR1 is SGDLS and CDR2 is YYNGEE. These sequences were also reported in another study, on T cells of mothers and their children. That study adds: Versus unrelated pairs, overlap was slightly higher in related mother-child pairs, without reaching significance.

The clonotype comes from a boy younger than 18 in good health. The sequenced sample was blood. V gene TRBV9 combines with J gene TRBJ2-1, with 7 bases lining up with TRBD1. Here the CDR3 DNA reads TGTGCCAGCAGCGTAGGAGGGGGCCTACACAATGAGCAGTTCTTC. Protein sequence: CASSVGGGLHNEQFF.